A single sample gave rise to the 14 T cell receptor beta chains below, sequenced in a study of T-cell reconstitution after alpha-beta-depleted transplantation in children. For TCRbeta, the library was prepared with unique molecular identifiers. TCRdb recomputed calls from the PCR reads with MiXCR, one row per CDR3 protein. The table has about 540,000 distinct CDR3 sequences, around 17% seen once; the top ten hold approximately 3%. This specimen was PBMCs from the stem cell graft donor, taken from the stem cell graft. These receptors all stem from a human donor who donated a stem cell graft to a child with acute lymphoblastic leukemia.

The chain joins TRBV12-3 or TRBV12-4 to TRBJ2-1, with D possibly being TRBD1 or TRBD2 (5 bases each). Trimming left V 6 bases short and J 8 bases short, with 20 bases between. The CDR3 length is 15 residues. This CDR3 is CASRRARVTRDEQFF. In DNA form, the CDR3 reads TGTGCCAGCAGGCGGGCCAGGGTAACTCGGGATGAGCAGTTCTTC.

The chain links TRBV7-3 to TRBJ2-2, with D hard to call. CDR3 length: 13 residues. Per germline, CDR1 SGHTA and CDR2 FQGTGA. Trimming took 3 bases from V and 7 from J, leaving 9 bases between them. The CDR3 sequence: CASSFVTGGELFF. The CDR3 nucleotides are TGTGCCAGCAGCTTTGTTACGGGCGGGGAGCTGTTTTTT.

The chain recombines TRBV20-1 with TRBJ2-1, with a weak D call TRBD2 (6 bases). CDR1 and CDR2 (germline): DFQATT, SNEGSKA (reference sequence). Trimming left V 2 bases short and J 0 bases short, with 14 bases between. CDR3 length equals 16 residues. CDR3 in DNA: TGCAGTGCTAGATCAAACACCGGGAGCTCCTACAATGAGCAGTTCTTC. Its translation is CSARSNTGSSYNEQFF.

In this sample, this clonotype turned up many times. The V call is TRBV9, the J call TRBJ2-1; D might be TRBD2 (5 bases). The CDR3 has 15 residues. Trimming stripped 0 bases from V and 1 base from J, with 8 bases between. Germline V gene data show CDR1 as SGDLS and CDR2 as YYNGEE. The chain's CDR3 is CASSVAGISYNEQFF. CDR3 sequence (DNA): TGTGCCAGCAGCGTAGCGGGGATATCCTACAATGAGCAGTTCTTC.

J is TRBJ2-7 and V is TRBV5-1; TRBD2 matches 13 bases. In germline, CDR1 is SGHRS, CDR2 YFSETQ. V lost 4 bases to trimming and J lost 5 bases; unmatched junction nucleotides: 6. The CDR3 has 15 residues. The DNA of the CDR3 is TGCGCCAGCAGCCCCGGACTAGCGGGAGTGAACGAGCAGTACTTC. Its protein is CASSPGLAGVNEQYF.

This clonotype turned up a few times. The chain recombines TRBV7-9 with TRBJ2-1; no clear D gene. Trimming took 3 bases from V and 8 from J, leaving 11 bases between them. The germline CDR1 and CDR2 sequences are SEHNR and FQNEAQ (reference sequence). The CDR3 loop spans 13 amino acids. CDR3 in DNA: TGTGCCAGCAGCTTGTTGGGAAACGATGAGCAGTTCTTC. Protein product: CASSLLGNDEQFF.

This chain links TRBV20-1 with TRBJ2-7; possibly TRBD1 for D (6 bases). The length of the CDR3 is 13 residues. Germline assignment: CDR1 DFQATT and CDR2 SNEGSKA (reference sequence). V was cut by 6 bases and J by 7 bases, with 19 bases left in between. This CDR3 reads CSAFLGAEREQYF. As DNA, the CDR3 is TGCAGTGCATTTTTGGGGGCCGAGAGGGAGCAGTACTTC.

The CDR3 loop is CASSQDSPGVGRVVYEQYF. The CDR3 DNA reads as TGCGCCAGCAGCCAAGATAGTCCCGGGGTGGGCAGGGTAGTTTACGAGCAGTACTTC. The genes are TRBV4-1 and TRBJ2-7; D might be TRBD1 or TRBD2, each matching 5 bases. This CDR3 has 19 amino acids. The germline V and J ends were trimmed by 0 bases and 4 bases, with 25 bases remaining between them. Germline CDR1 is MGHRA and CDR2 is YSYEKL.

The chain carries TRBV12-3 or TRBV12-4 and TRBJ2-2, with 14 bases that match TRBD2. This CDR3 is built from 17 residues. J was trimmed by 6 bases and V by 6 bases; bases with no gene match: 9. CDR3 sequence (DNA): TGTGCCAGCAGGCCGGGACTAGCGGGAGATCTCTCCGGGGAGCTGTTTTTT. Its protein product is CASRPGLAGDLSGELFF.

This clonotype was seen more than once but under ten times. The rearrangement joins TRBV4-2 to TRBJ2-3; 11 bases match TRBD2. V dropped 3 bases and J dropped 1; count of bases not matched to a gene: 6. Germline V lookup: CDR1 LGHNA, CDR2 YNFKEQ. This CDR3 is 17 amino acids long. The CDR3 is CASSQEIAGGGTDTQYF. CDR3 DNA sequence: TGTGCCAGCAGCCAGGAAATAGCGGGAGGGGGCACAGATACGCAGTATTTT.

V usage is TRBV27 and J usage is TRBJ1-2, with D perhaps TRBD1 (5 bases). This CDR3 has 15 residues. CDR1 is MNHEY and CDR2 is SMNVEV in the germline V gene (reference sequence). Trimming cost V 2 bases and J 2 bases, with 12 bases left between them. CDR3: CASSLLRTRNYGYTF. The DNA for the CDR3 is TGTGCCAGCAGTTTACTTCGGACACGAAACTATGGCTACACCTTC.

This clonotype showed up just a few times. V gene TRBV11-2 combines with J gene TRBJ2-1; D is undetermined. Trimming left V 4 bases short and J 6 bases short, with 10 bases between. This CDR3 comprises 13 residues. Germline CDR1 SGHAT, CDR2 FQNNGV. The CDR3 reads CASSSVLFNEQFF. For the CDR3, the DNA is TGTGCCAGCAGCTCCGTCTTGTTCAATGAGCAGTTCTTC.

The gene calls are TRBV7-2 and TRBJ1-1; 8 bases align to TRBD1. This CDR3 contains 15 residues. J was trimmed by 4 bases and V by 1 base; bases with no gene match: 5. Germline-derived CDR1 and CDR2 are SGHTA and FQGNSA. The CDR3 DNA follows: TGTGCCAGCAGCTTAGTCCCAGGGGGCTTCACTGAAGCTTTCTTT. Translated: CASSLVPGGFTEAFF. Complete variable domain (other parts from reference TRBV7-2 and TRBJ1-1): GAGVSQSPSNKVTEKGKDVELRCDPISGHTALYWYRQSLGQGLEFLIYFQGNSAPDKSGLPSDRFSAERTGGSVSTLTIQRTQQEDSAVYLCASSLVPGGFTEAFFGQGTRLTVV.

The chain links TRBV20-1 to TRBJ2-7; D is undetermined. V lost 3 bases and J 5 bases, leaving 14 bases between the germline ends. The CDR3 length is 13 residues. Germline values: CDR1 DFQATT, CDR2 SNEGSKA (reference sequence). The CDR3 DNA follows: TGCAGTGCTAGGGCCCCTAGGACGGACGAGCAGTACTTC. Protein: CSARAPRTDEQYF.